These 4 T cell receptor beta chains were all obtained from the same sample, sequenced in a study of sequential checkpoint blockade in melanoma. Method: immunoSEQ multiplex PCR; TCRdb's copy keeps in-frame clones and lacks some. Of 9,500 to 15,000 clones in the sample, 82% were seen once. Treatment reported: randomized to nivolumab then ipilimumab (arm A) or the reverse (arm B). Sequencing used CD8+ T cells sorted from blood (inferred from file names), obtained from a patient given nivolumab and ipilimumab in sequence. All receptors derive from a human donor with melanoma.

This rearrangement joins TRBV27 to TRBJ2-7; 10 bases agree with TRBD2. Germline V gene lookup returns CDR1 MNHEY and CDR2 SMNVEV (reference sequence). The CDR3 contains 13 residues. V lost 8 bases to trimming and J lost 6 bases; unmatched junction nucleotides: 7. The CDR3 DNA reads TGTGCCAGCGGTCGACTAGCGGGTGTCGAGCAGTACTTC. Its translation is CASGRLAGVEQYF.

Comments on this clone: Other DNA sequences in this specimen translate into the identical CDR3. This chain joins TRBV28 and TRBJ2-7; D gene unclear. This CDR3 region has 12 residues. The ends were cut back, 1 base at V and 4 bases at J, with 5 bases in the middle. CDR1 and CDR2 (germline): MDHEN, SYDVKM. CDR3 sequence: CASSLSRYEQYF. The DNA of the CDR3 is TGTGCCAGCAGTTTATCACGGTACGAGCAGTACTTC. Together with reference TRBV28 and TRBJ2-7, the CDR3 gives the full variable domain: DVKVTQSSRYLVKRTGEKVFLECVQDMDHENMFWYRQDPGLGLRLIYFSYDVKMKEKGDIPEGYSVSREKKERFSLILESASTNQTSMYLCASSLSRYEQYFGPGTRLTVT.

The chain is built from TRBV27 and TRBJ2-3; D perhaps matches TRBD1 (6 bases). The CDR3 length is 16 residues. V lost 4 bases to trimming and J lost 5 bases, with 19 bases between them. CDR1 MNHEY and CDR2 SMNVEV come from the germline V gene (reference sequence). The CDR3 loop is CASSSSGGGLVDTQYF. CDR3 nucleotide sequence: TGTGCCAGCAGTTCCTCGGGTGGGGGCTTGGTAGATACGCAGTATTTT.

The chain couples TRBV5-1 to TRBJ1-2, with D tentatively TRBD1 (5 bases). The CDR3 loop spans 15 amino acids. With 0 bases removed from V and 4 bases from J, the gap between germline ends came to 13 bases. Germline V gives CDR1 SGHRS, CDR2 YFSETQ. In DNA, the CDR3 is TGCGCCAGCAGCTTGGGTCCTCTGGACACCTATGGCTACACCTTC. Translating it yields CASSLGPLDTYGYTF.